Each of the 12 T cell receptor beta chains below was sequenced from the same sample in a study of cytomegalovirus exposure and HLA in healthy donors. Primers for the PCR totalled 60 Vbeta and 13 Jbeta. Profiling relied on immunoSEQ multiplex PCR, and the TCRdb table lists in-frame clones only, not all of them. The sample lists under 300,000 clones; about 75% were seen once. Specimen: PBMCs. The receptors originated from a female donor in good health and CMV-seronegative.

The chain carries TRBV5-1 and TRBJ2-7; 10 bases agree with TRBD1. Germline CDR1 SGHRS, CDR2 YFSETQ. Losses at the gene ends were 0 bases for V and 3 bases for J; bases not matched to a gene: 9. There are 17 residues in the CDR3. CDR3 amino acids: CASSLGGLGQGSYEQYF. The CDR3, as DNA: TGCGCCAGCAGCTTGGGAGGGCTGGGACAGGGGAGCTACGAGCAGTACTTC.

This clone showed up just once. The CDR3 DNA reads TGTGCCAGCAGTGATTCGGGGGGTAATGAAAAACTGTTTTTT. Protein sequence: CASSDSGGNEKLFF. The chain carries TRBV6-1 and TRBJ1-4, with D maybe TRBD1 (5 bases). The germline V gene has CDR1 MNHNS and CDR2 SASEGT. V was pared by 3 bases and J by 4 bases, with 9 bases between. This CDR3 comprises 14 residues.

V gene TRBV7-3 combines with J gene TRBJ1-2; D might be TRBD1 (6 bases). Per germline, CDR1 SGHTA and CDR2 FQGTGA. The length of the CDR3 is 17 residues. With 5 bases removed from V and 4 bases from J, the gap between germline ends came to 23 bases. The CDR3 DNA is TGTGCCAGCAGCCCCGATGGGGCAGGGGCTTCCGTCTATGGCTACACCTTC. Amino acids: CASSPDGAGASVYGYTF.

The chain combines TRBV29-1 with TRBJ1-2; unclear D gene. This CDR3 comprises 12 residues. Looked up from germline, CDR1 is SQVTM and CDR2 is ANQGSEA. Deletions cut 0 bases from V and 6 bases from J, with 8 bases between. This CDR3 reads CSVEDTDHGYTF. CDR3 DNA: TGCAGCGTTGAAGACACAGATCATGGCTACACCTTC.

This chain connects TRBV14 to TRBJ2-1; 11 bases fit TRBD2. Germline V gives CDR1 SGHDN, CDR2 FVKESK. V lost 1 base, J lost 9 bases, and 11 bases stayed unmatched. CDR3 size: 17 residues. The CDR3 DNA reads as TGTGCCAGCAGCCAAGTTGACCTACTAGCGGGAGTCCCTGAGCAGTTCTTC. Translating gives CASSQVDLLAGVPEQFF. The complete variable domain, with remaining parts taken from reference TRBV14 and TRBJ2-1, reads EAGVTQFPSHSVIEKGQTVTLRCDPISGHDNLYWYRRVMGKEIKFLLHFVKESKQDESGMPNNRFLAERTGGTYSTLKVQPAELEDSGVYFCASSQVDLLAGVPEQFFGPGTRLTVL.

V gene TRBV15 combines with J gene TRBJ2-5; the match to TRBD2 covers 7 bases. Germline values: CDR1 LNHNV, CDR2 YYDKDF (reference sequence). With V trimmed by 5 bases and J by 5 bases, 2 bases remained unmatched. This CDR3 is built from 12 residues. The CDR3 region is CATSGREETQYF. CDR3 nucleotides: TGTGCCACCAGCGGGAGGGAGGAGACCCAGTACTTC.

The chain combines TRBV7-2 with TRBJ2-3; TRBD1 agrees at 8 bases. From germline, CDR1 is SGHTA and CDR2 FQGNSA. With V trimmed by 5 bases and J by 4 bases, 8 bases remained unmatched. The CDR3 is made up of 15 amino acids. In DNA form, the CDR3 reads TGTGCCAGCAGCCTGGGACAGGTGAGCCCAGATACGCAGTATTTT. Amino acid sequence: CASSLGQVSPDTQYF.

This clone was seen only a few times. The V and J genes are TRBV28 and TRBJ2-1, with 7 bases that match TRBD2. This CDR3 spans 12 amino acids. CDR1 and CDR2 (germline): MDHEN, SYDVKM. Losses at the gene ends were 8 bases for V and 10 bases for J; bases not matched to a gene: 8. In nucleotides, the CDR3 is TGTGCCAGCCAAGGTAGTAGCGGGGAGCAGTTCTTC. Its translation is CASQGSSGEQFF.

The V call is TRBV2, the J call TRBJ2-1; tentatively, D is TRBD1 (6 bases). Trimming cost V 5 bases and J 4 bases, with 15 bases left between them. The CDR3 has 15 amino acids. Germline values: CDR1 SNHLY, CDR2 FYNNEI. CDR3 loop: CASSTEGQPYNEQFF. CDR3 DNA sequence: TGTGCCAGCAGTACCGAAGGACAGCCTTACAATGAGCAGTTCTTC.

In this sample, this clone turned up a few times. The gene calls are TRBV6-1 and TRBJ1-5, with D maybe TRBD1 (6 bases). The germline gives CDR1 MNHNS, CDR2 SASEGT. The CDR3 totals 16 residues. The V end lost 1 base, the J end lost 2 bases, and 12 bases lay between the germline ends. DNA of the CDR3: TGTGCCAGCAGTGAAGAGTGGGCAGGGGGCAATCAGCCCCAGCATTTT. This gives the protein CASSEEWAGGNQPQHF.

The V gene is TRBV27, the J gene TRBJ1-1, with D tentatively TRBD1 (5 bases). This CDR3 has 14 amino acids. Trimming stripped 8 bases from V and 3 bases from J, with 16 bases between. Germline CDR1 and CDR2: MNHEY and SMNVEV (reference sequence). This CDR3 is CASSGQPVDTEAFF. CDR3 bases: TGTGCCAGCTCAGGACAACCAGTCGACACTGAAGCTTTCTTT.

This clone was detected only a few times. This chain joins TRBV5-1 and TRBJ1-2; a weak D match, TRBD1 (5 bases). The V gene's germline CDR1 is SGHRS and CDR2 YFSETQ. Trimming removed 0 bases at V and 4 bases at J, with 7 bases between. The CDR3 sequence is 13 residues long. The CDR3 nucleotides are TGCGCCAGCAGCTTGGAACAGGTCTATGGCTACACCTTC. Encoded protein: CASSLEQVYGYTF.